A selection of T cell receptor beta chains follows, all from one sample in a study of identical twins. TCRdb ran MiXCR on the 5' RACE reads and lists one entry per CDR3 protein. This table holds around 250,000 distinct CDR3 sequences, over 5% found once. The same sample was also studied in work on T cells expressing NK-cell markers.

The specimen was CD8+ T cells sorted from blood. The receptors come from a woman aged 18-29 years in good health. CDR3s leave out the opening cysteine and the closing phenylalanine or tryptophan.

v_gene: TRBV3-1
CDR3aa: ASSHYGRGFTGELF

v_gene: TRBV21-1
CDR3aa: ASSKGSHRWGEAF

v_gene: TRBV12-3/TRBV12-4
CDR3aa: ASSLYPGQGLAKNIQY

v_gene: TRBV7-9
CDR3aa: ASSSRTGWNTIY

v_gene: TRBV20-1
CDR3aa: SAPTTDNYGYT

v_gene: TRBV13
CDR3aa: ASSPGLAGSNEQF

v_gene: TRBV27
CDR3aa: ASSFTSGTGELF

v_gene: TRBV2
CDR3aa: ASSEGIIDTQY

v_gene: TRBV20-1
CDR3aa: SAPFLREPIGTDTQY

v_gene: TRBV4-2
CDR3aa: ASSQGDTGTVVLLH

v_gene: TRBV7-9
CDR3aa: ASRPEQGFTTEAF

v_gene: TRBV4-3
CDR3aa: ASSQVYGATYNEQF

v_gene: TRBV10-3
CDR3aa: AISVNMIQETQY

v_gene: TRBV9
CDR3aa: ASSVGTEQF